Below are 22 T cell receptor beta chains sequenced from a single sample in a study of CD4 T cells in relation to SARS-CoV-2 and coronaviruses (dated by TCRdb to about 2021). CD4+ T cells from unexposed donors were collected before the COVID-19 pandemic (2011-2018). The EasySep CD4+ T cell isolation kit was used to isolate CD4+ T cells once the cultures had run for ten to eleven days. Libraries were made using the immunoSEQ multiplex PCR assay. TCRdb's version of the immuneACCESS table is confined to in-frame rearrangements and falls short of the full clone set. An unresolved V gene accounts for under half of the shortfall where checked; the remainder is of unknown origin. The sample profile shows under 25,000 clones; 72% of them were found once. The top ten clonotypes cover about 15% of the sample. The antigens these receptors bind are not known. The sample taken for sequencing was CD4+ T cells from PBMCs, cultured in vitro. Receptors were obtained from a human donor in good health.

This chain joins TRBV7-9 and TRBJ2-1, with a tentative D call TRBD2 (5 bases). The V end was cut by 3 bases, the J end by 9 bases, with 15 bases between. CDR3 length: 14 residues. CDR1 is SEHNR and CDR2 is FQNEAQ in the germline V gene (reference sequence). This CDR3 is CASSFEMAAGEQFF. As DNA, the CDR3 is TGTGCCAGCAGCTTCGAAATGGCGGCGGGTGAGCAGTTCTTC.

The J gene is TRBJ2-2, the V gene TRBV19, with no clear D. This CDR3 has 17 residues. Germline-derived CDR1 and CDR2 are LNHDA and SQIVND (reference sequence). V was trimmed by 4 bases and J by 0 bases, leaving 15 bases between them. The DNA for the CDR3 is TGTGCCAGTAGTAGTTGGGCACCTAAGTCGAACACCGGGGAGCTGTTTTTT. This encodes CASSSWAPKSNTGELFF.

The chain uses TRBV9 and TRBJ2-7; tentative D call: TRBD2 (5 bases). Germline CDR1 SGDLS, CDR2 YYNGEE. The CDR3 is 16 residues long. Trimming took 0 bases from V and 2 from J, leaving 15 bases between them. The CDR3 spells CASSVGLGLAPYEQYF. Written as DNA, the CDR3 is TGTGCCAGCAGCGTAGGCCTCGGGCTAGCCCCCTACGAGCAGTACTTC.

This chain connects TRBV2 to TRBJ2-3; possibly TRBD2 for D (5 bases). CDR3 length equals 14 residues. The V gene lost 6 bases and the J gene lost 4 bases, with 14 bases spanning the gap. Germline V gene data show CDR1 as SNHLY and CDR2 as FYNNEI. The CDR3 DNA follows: TGTGCCAGCAGCAGGCGGGTATCGCCAGATACGCAGTATTTT. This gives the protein CASSRRVSPDTQYF.

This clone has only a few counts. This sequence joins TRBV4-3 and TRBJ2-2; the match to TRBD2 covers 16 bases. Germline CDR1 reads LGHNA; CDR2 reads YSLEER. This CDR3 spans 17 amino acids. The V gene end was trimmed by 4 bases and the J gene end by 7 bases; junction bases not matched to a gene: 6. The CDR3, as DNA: TGCGCCAGCAGCCGCGGGACTAGCGGGGGGGCGGGCGGGGAGCTGTTTTTT. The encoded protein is CASSRGTSGGAGGELFF.

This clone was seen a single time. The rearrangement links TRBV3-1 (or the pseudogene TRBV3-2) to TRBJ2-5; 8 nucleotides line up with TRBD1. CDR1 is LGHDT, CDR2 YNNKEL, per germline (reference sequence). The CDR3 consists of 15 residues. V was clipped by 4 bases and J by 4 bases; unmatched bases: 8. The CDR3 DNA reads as TGTGCCAGCAGCCCAACCCTGGACAGGGTAGAGACCCAGTACTTC. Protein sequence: CASSPTLDRVETQYF.

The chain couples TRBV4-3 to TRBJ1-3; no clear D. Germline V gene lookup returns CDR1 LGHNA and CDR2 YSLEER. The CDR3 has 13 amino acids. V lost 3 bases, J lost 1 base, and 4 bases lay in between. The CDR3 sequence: CASSHRSGNTIYF. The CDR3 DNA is TGCGCCAGCAGCCACCGATCTGGAAACACCATATATTTT.

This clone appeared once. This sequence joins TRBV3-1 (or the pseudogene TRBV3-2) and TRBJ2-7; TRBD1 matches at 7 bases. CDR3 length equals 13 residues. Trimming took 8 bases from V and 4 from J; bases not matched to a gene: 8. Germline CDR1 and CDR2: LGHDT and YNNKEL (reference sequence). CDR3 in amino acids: CASRTTGSYEQYF. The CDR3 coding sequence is TGTGCCAGCCGAACGACAGGGTCGTACGAGCAGTACTTC.

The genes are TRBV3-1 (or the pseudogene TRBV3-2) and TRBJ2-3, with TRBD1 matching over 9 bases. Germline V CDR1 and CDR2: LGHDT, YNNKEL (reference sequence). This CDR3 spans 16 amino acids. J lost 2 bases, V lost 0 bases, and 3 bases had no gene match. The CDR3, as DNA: TGTGCCAGCAGCCAAGACCGGGACAGGGCCACAGATACGCAGTATTTT. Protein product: CASSQDRDRATDTQYF.

The CDR3, as DNA: TGTGCCAGCAGTGCCCTACAGGGGGCAAGCACAGATACGCAGTATTTT. Its protein is CASSALQGASTDTQYF. This sequence joins TRBV25-1 and TRBJ2-3; 9 bases match TRBD1. Trimming cost V 4 bases and J 0 bases; bases outside gene matches: 5. This CDR3 is 16 amino acids long. Germline V lookup: CDR1 MGHDK, CDR2 SYGVNS.

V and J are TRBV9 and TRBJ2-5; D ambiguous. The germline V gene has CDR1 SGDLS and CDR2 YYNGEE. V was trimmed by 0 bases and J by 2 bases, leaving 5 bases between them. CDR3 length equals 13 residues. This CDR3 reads CASSVGQQETQYF. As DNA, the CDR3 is TGTGCCAGCAGCGTAGGTCAGCAAGAGACCCAGTACTTC.

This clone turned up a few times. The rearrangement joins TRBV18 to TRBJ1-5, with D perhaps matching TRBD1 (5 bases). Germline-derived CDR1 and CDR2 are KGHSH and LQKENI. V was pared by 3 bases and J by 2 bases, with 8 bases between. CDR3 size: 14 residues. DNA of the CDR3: TGTGCCAGCTCACCGGGGCAGGGCAATCAGCCCCAGCATTTT. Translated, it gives CASSPGQGNQPQHF.

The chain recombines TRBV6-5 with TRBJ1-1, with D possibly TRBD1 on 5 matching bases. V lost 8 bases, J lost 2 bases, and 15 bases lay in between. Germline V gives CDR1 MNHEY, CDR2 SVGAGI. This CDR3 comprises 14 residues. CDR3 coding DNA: TGTGCCAGCTCATCCGGGGGGGGAAACACTGAAGCTTTCTTT. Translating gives CASSSGGGNTEAFF.

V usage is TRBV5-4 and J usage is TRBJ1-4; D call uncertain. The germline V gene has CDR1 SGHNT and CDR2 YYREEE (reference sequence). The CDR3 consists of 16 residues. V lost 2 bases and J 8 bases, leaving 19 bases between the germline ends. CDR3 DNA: TGTGCCAGCAGCTTTCCCCCAGGAACCGGACGGGAAAAACTGTTTTTT. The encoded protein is CASSFPPGTGREKLFF. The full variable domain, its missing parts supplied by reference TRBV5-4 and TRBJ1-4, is ETGVTQSPTHLIKTRGQQVTLRCSSQSGHNTVSWYQQALGQGPQFIFQYYREEENGRGNFPPRFSGLQFPNYSSELNVNALELDDSALYLCASSFPPGTGREKLFFGSGTQLSVL.

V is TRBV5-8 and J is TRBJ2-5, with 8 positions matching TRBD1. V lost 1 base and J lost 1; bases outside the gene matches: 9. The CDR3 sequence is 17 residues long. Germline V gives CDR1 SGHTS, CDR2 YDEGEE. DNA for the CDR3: TGTGCCAGCAGCTTGAGGACAGGGAGAGGGGGCCAAGAGACCCAGTACTTC. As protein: CASSLRTGRGGQETQYF. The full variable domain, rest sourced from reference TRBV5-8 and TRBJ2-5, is EAGVTQSPTHLIKTRGQQATLRCSPISGHTSVYWYQQALGLGLQFLLWYDEGEERNRGNFPPRFSGRQFPNYSSELNVNALELEDSALYLCASSLRTGRGGQETQYFGPGTRLLVL.

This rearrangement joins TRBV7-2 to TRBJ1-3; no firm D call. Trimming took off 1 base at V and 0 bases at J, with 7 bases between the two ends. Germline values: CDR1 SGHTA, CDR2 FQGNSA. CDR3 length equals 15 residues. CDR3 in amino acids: CASSLDGLSGNTIYF. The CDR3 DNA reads TGTGCCAGCAGCTTAGATGGCCTCTCTGGAAACACCATATATTTT.

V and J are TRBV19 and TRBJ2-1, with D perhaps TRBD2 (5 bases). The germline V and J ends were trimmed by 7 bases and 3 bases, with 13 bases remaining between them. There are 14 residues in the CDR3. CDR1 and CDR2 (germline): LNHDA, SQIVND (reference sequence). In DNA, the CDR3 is TGTGCCAGTACGGAAAATAGCGTCTACAATGAGCAGTTCTTC. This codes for CASTENSVYNEQFF.

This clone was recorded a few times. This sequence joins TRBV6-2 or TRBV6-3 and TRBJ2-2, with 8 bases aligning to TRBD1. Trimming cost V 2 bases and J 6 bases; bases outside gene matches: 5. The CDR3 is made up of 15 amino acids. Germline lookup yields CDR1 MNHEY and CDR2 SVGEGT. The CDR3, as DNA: TGTGCCAGCAGTTACCCTTGGACAGGGCCCGGGGAGCTGTTTTTT. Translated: CASSYPWTGPGELFF.

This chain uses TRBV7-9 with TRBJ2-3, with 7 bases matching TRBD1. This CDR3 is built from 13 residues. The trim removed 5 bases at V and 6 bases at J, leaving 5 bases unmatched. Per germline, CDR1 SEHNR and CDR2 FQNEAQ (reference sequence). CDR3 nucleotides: TGTGCCAGCAGCCTCCTGACAGGGGATACGCAGTATTTT. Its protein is CASSLLTGDTQYF.

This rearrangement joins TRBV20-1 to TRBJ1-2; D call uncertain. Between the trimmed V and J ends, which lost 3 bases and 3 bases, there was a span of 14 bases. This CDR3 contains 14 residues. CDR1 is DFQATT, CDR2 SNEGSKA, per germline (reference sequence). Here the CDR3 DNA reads TGCAGTGCTAGTCGACCTTACACCCACTATGGCTACACCTTC. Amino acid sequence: CSASRPYTHYGYTF.

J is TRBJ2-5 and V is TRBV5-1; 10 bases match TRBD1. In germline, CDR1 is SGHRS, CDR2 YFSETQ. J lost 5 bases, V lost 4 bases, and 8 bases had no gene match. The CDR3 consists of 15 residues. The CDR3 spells CASSMGTGAIETQYF. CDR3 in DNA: TGCGCCAGCAGCATGGGGACAGGGGCCATCGAGACCCAGTACTTC.

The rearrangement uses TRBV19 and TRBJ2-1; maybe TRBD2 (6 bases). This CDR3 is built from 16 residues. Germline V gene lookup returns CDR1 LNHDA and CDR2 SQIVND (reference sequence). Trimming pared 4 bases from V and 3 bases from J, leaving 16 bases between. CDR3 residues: CASSRQTSPNYNEQFF. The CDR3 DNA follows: TGTGCCAGTAGTAGGCAAACTAGCCCCAACTACAATGAGCAGTTCTTC. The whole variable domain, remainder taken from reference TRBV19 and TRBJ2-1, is DGGITQSPKYLFRKEGQNVTLSCEQNLNHDAMYWYRQDPGQGLRLIYYSQIVNDFQKGDIAEGYSVSREKKESFPLTVTSAQKNPTAFYLCASSRQTSPNYNEQFFGPGTRLTVL.